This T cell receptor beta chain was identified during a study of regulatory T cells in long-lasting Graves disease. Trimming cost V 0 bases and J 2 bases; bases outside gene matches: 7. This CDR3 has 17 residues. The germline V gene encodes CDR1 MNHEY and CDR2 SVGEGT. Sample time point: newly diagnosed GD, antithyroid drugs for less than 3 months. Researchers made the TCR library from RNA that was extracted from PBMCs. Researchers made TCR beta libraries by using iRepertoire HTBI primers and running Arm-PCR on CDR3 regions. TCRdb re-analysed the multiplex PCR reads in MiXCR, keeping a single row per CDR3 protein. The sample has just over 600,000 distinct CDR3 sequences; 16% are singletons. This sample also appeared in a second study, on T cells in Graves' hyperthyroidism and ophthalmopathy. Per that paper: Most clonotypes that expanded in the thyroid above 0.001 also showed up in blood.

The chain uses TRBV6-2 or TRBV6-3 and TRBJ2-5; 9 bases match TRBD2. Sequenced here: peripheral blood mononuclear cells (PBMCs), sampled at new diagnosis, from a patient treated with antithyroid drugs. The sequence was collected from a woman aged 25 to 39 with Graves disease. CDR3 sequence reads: CASSYSISGSHQETQYF. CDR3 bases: TGTGCCAGCAGTTACTCAATTAGCGGGAGTCATCAAGAGACCCAGTACTTC.